The 11 T cell receptor beta chains below all came from one sample that was sequenced in a study of early T cells in non-severe SARS-CoV-2 infection. TCRdb called the 5' RACE reads again in MiXCR, with one record for every CDR3 protein. Among tens of thousands of distinct CDR3 sequences listed, 6.3% were seen once. Input material: whole blood. Receptors were obtained from an adult who was a healthcare worker with PCR-confirmed SARS-CoV-2 infection or an uninfected control (not recorded which).

The chain uses TRBV7-9 and TRBJ1-2, with 8 nucleotides matching TRBD1. The CDR3 is 15 amino acids. The J segment lost 4 bases and the V segment lost 5 bases, leaving 9 bases of the junction unmatched. Germline V gene data show CDR1 as SEHNR and CDR2 as FQNEAQ (reference sequence). CDR3 in amino acids: CASSRGQGVSYGYTF. The CDR3 DNA is TGTGCCAGCAGCCGCGGACAGGGCGTATCCTATGGCTACACCTTC.

This clonotype is deemed medium-sized. The chain links TRBV6-2 or TRBV6-3 to TRBJ2-2; 13 bases map to TRBD2. V lost 5 bases and J lost 6; bases outside the gene matches: 6. CDR3 size: 16 residues. CDR1 is MNHEY, CDR2 SVGEGT, per germline. CDR3 region: CASSLRTSGGPGELFF. The CDR3 nucleotides read TGTGCCAGCAGTCTAAGGACTAGCGGGGGCCCCGGGGAGCTGTTTTTT.

This clonotype was counted between two and nine times. The chain employs TRBV12-3 or TRBV12-4 and TRBJ1-1, with D possibly matching TRBD1 (5 bases). CDR3 length equals 12 residues. Trimming left V 7 bases short and J 8 bases short, with 14 bases between. The CDR3 region has the DNA TGTGCCAGCACCACTGGGAACAGGGAAGCTTTCTTT. Its protein is CASTTGNREAFF.

A few counts support this clonotype. This chain joins TRBV7-8 and TRBJ2-1; 9 bases are a match to TRBD2. Germline CDR1 SGHVS, CDR2 FQNEAQ. The CDR3 runs 15 residues. The ends lost 3 bases at V and 4 bases at J; junction bases unmatched: 4. CDR3: CASSFRTSAYNEQFF. CDR3 DNA sequence: TGTGCCAGCAGCTTCCGGACTAGCGCTTACAATGAGCAGTTCTTC.

This chain joins TRBV28 and TRBJ2-3; 9 nucleotides line up with TRBD1. The CDR3 spans 16 residues. V shed 3 bases and J 4 bases; nucleotides not matched to a gene: 8. Germline lookup yields CDR1 MDHEN and CDR2 SYDVKM. This CDR3 reads CASSLGGQGMADTQYF. For the CDR3, the DNA is TGTGCCAGCAGTTTGGGGGGACAGGGCATGGCAGATACGCAGTATTTT.

As for this clonotype: Since a much larger clone is just one base distant, this may be a read error. This sequence joins TRBV5-5 and TRBJ2-3; D gene uncertain. The CDR3 is 14 amino acids. Germline lookup yields CDR1 SGHKS and CDR2 YYEKEE (reference sequence). Trimming removed 4 bases from V and 4 bases from J, with 13 bases in between. This CDR3 reads CASSPPADSDTQYF. In nucleotides, the CDR3 is TGTGCCAGCAGCCCCCCGGCAGACTCAGATACGCAGTATTTT. The full variable domain, rest sourced from reference TRBV5-5 and TRBJ2-3, is DAGVTQSPTHLIKTRGQQVTLRCSPISGHKSVSWYQQVLGQGPQFIFQYYEKEERGRGNFPDRFSARQFPNYSSELNVNALLLGDSALYLCASSPPADSDTQYFGPGTRLTVL.

With regard to this clonotype: One end of the junction fails to match germline, which may point to a read error. This chain uses TRBV7-9 with TRBJ2-7; 9 bases line up with TRBD2. CDR1 SEHNR and CDR2 FQNEAQ come from the germline V gene (reference sequence). The CDR3 has 13 residues. The CDR3: CASDSGSSCEQYF. CDR3 DNA: TGTGCCAGTGATAGCGGGAGTTCCTGCGAGCAGTACTTC.

The sample holds many counts of this clonotype. The chain links TRBV5-1 to TRBJ1-2; tentative D call: TRBD1 (5 bases). V lost 3 bases to trimming and J lost 0 bases, with 9 bases between them. The germline gives CDR1 SGHRS, CDR2 YFSETQ. The CDR3 contains 14 residues. CDR3 DNA: TGCGCCAGCAGCTCCGGGACGACTAACTATGGCTACACCTTC. This encodes CASSSGTTNYGYTF.

The rearrangement uses TRBV6-1 and TRBJ1-2; TRBD1 might be the D (5 bases). Trimming took 0 bases from V and 6 from J, leaving 14 bases between them. The V gene's germline CDR1 is MNHNS and CDR2 SASEGT. CDR3 length equals 15 residues. The CDR3 is CASSEAPEGTNGYTF. The CDR3 DNA follows: TGTGCCAGCAGTGAAGCGCCGGAGGGGACTAATGGCTACACCTTC.

Ten or more counts support this clonotype. The rearrangement uses TRBV4-3 and TRBJ1-6; maybe TRBD1 (6 bases). V was cut by 3 bases and J by 9 bases, with 15 bases left in between. Germline loops: CDR1 LGHNA, CDR2 YSLEER. The CDR3 consists of 15 residues. The CDR3 loop reads CASSQAALGGSPLHF. The CDR3, as DNA: TGCGCCAGCAGCCAGGCGGCCCTAGGGGGTTCACCCCTCCACTTT.

This clonotype was seen more than once but under ten times. The chain carries TRBV27 and TRBJ1-6, with no clear D. With 8 bases removed from V and 5 bases from J, the gap between germline ends came to 13 bases. The CDR3 is 14 residues long. Germline V gene data show CDR1 as MNHEY and CDR2 as SMNVEV (reference sequence). CDR3 nucleotides: TGTGCCAGCCCCATCGAGCGAAATAATTCACCCCTCCACTTT. Protein sequence: CASPIERNNSPLHF.